This is a list of T cell receptor beta chains from one sample in a study of OX40 agonist ivuxolimab in advanced cancers. Sequencing was performed with immunoSEQ multiplex PCR; in TCRdb, only in-frame clones are kept and a portion is missing. The repertoire holds tens of thousands of clones, with more than 80% as singletons. The specimen comprised CD4+ or CD8+ T cells sorted from blood, sampled in a trial of the OX40 agonist ivuxolimab. The receptors derive from an adult with an advanced solid tumor such as melanoma, head and neck, liver or kidney cancer. Each CDR3 is given with its conserved first and last residue. The D gene is left open where the match is weak. The size field is filled for only some rows; it gives once, few, many or a size class.

cdr3_aa cdr3_nt j_call v_call clone_size d_call cdr3_length
CASSPDGYEQYF TGTGCCAGCAGCCCGGACGGGTACGAGCAGTACTTC TRBJ2-7 TRBV7-9 NA NA 12
CSVVGLYTGELFF TGCAGCGTTGTGGGACTATACACCGGGGAGCTGTTTTTT TRBJ2-2 TRBV29-1 NA TRBD2 13
CASSPGALETQYF TGTGCCAGCAGTCCGGGGGCGTTGGAGACCCAGTACTTC TRBJ2-5 TRBV6-5 NA NA 13
CASSQDHGLQQFF TGCGCCAGCAGCCAAGATCACGGACTACAGCAGTTCTTC TRBJ2-1 TRBV4-1 few NA 13
CASSRRGNEQFF TGTGCCAGTAGCCGGAGGGGGAATGAGCAGTTCTTC TRBJ2-1 TRBV19 NA NA 12
CASSYLYEQYF TGTGCCAGCAGCTACCTTTACGAGCAGTACTTC TRBJ2-7 TRBV11-3 NA NA 11
CASSQDSNQPQHF TGTGCCAGCTCACAGGACAGCAATCAGCCCCAGCATTTT TRBJ1-5 TRBV18 few NA 13
CASSISFGLANQETQYF TGTGCCAGTAGTATAAGTTTCGGACTAGCAAACCAAGAGACCCAGTACTTC TRBJ2-5 TRBV19 NA TRBD2 17
CASSLDETQYF TGCGCCAGCAGCTTGGATGAGACCCAGTACTTC TRBJ2-5 TRBV5-1 NA NA 11
CASSYAGVPSNYGYTF TGTGCCAGCAGTTACGCAGGGGTGCCTTCTAACTATGGCTACACCTTC TRBJ1-2 TRBV6-5 NA NA 16
CASSWTSGRLETQYF TGTGCCAGTAGTTGGACTAGCGGGAGACTGGAGACCCAGTACTTC TRBJ2-5 TRBV19 NA TRBD2 15
CASSSTSTDTQYF TGTGCCAGCTCAAGTACTAGCACAGATACGCAGTATTTT TRBJ2-3 TRBV18 NA NA 13
CASSIVFVASGANVLTF TGTGCCAGTAGTATAGTTTTCGTGGCGTCTGGGGCCAACGTCCTGACTTTC TRBJ2-6 TRBV19 NA NA 17
CASRGGSSYEQYF TGTGCCAGCAGGGGGGGGAGCTCCTACGAGCAGTACTTC TRBJ2-7 TRBV28 NA TRBD2 13
CASSVDSIFLNNEQFF TGTGCCAGCAGCGTGGACAGTATCTTCCTAAACAATGAGCAGTTCTTC TRBJ2-1 TRBV7-3 NA NA 16
CASRDGSSTDTQYF TGTGCCAGCAGGGACGGGTCTAGCACAGATACGCAGTATTTT TRBJ2-3 TRBV7-6 NA NA 14
CASSPGTGGLEAFF TGCGCCAGCAGCCCCGGGACAGGGGGCCTTGAAGCTTTCTTT TRBJ1-1 TRBV5-1 NA TRBD1 14
CASSQDWTGVMGNQPQHF TGTGCCAGCAGCCAAGACTGGACAGGGGTGATGGGCAATCAGCCCCAGCATTTT TRBJ1-5 TRBV4-2 few TRBD1 18
CASSLLGEPQETQYF TGTGCCAGCAGTTTGTTGGGGGAACCCCAAGAGACCCAGTACTTC TRBJ2-5 TRBV28 NA NA 15
CASSYIQGAGEKLFF TGTGCCAGCAGTTATATACAGGGGGCGGGAGAAAAACTGTTTTTT TRBJ1-4 TRBV6-5 NA TRBD1 15
CASSTGPRSGANVLTF TGTGCCAGTAGTACGGGACCCCGCTCTGGGGCCAACGTCCTGACTTTC TRBJ2-6 TRBV19 NA NA 16
CASRTGPGVYEQYF TGTGCCAGCAGGACCGGGCCCGGCGTTTACGAGCAGTACTTC TRBJ2-7 TRBV6-5 NA NA 14
CAWGILDRDTGELFF TGTGCCTGGGGTATATTGGACAGGGACACCGGGGAGCTGTTTTTT TRBJ2-2 TRBV30 NA TRBD1 15
CASSLVAGTGDWTNYGYTF TGTGCCAGCAGCTTAGTGGCAGGGACAGGGGATTGGACTAACTATGGCTACACCTTC TRBJ1-2 TRBV11-2 NA TRBD1 19
CAISGDRDYDTGELFF TGTGCCATCAGTGGAGACCGGGACTACGACACCGGGGAGCTGTTTTTT TRBJ2-2 TRBV10-3 NA TRBD2 16
CASGLDPNFNQPQHF TGTGCTAGTGGTTTGGACCCTAATTTCAATCAGCCCCAGCATTTT TRBJ1-5 TRBV12-5 NA NA 15
CASSQVQEGPPGGQYF TGCGCCAGCAGCCAAGTGCAAGAGGGTCCCCCCGGCGGGCAGTACTTC TRBJ2-5 TRBV4-1 NA NA 16
CASTPGTGEETQYF TGTGCCAGCACCCCCGGGACAGGGGAAGAGACCCAGTACTTC TRBJ2-5 TRBV7-9 NA TRBD1 14
CAISEPPGGETQYF TGTGCCATCAGTGAGCCACCAGGGGGGGAGACCCAGTACTTC TRBJ2-5 TRBV10-3 NA NA 14
CASSLGSTGGTEQYF TGTGCCAGCAGCTTAGGGTCAACAGGGGGGACCGAGCAGTACTTC TRBJ2-7 TRBV7-6 NA TRBD1 15
CASSFSTSGSSRGTGELFF TGCGCCAGCAGCTTTTCAACTAGCGGGTCATCAAGGGGCACCGGGGAGCTGTTTTTT TRBJ2-2 TRBV5-1 NA TRBD2 19
CASSLGLAGAQETQYF TGCGCCAGCAGCCTTGGACTAGCGGGAGCCCAAGAGACCCAGTACTTC TRBJ2-5 TRBV5-1 NA TRBD2 16
CASSSGLAGGEDTQYF TGTGCCAGCAGCTCTGGACTAGCGGGAGGGGAAGATACGCAGTATTTT TRBJ2-3 TRBV11-2 NA TRBD2 16
CASSLFGGLAGGLTDTQYF TGTGCCAGCAGCCTTTTTGGTGGGCTAGCGGGAGGACTCACAGATACGCAGTATTTT TRBJ2-3 TRBV11-2 NA TRBD2 19
CASSLQGGNEQFF TGTGCCAGCAGCTTGCAGGGAGGGAATGAGCAGTTCTTC TRBJ2-1 TRBV5-4 NA TRBD2 13
CASSPTGIETQYF TGTGCCAGCAGCCCGACAGGGATCGAGACCCAGTACTTC TRBJ2-5 TRBV27 NA TRBD1 13
CAIADQRASQETQYF TGTGCCATCGCCGACCAAAGGGCGAGCCAAGAGACCCAGTACTTC TRBJ2-5 TRBV10-3 NA NA 15
CASSLPGQGGTDTQYF TGCGCCAGCAGCTTACCGGGACAGGGTGGCACAGATACGCAGTATTTT TRBJ2-3 TRBV5-1 NA TRBD1 16
CASSPGHGGLAKNIQYF TGTGCCAGCTCACCAGGGCACGGAGGACTAGCCAAAAACATTCAGTACTTC TRBJ2-4 TRBV18 NA NA 17
CASTGLSQETQYF TGTGCCAGCACAGGGTTGTCACAAGAGACCCAGTACTTC TRBJ2-5 TRBV28 NA NA 13
CASSLEQGRNTIYF TGTGCCAGCAGCTTGGAACAGGGGAGAAACACCATATATTTT TRBJ1-3 TRBV7-9 NA TRBD1 14
CASSGTGALAYEQYF TGTGCCAGCAGTGGGACAGGGGCGCTGGCCTACGAGCAGTACTTC TRBJ2-7 TRBV6-1 NA TRBD1 15
CASSGRLAYEQYF TGTGCCAGCAGTGGACGACTGGCCTACGAGCAGTACTTC TRBJ2-7 TRBV6-1 NA NA 13
CASSLNSHTEAFF TGTGCCAGCAGCTTAAATAGTCATACTGAAGCTTTCTTT TRBJ1-1 TRBV7-2 medium-sized NA 13
CASSGTGLGEKLFF TGTGCCAGCAGCGGGACAGGGTTGGGTGAAAAACTGTTTTTT TRBJ1-4 TRBV9 NA TRBD1 14
CASSVAPSGSPMYF TGTGCCAGCAGCGTAGCACCTAGCGGGAGCCCCATGTACTTC TRBJ2-7 TRBV9 once TRBD2 14